The table lists the clone carrying this T cell receptor (beta chain) with a few counts. The antigen is not known. This entry comes from a study of response to subunit inactivated influenza vaccine. Study-level results: With each seasonal influenza vaccination, the authors suggested, few new T cells are recruited.

MiXCR, run by TCRdb on the RT-PCR reads, gives a single entry per CDR3 protein. This sample has around 710,000 distinct CDR3 sequences; around 14% occur once, and the top ten carry around 6.5%. Germline CDR1 and CDR2: MNHEY and SVGEGT. Deletions cut 6 bases from V and 7 bases from J, with 13 bases between. There are 14 residues in the CDR3. Sequencing used PBMCs from blood, obtained approximately 15 days before vaccination. J is TRBJ1-6 and V is TRBV6-2 or TRBV6-3; D is unclear. The clonotype was recovered from a man aged 50-59 years who received an inactivated influenza vaccine. The CDR3 loop reads CASSNRRINSPLHF. CDR3 DNA: TGTGCCAGCAGCAACAGACGGATCAATTCACCCCTCCACTTT.